This T cell receptor (beta chain) was profiled in a study of Ad26.COV2.S vaccination and SARS-CoV-2 variants. Overall study: The trial was COV1001 and the donor's arm was Ad26.COV2.S.

Trimming stripped 4 bases from V and 2 bases from J, with 11 bases between. The CDR3 length is 15 residues. The sample's treatment: some 20 received Ad26.COV2.S at low or high dose, single or two shots; 5 received placebo; per-sample allocation not given. It was on day 63 after the first vaccine or placebo injection that samples were taken. Here immunoSEQ multiplex PCR was the method, and the copy in TCRdb shows in-frame clones only, minus some. The repertoire has a few hundred thousand clones, around 82% of them found once; the top ten carry approximately 7%. Sequences were derived from peripheral blood, sampled in a trial of Ad26.COV2.S vaccine versus placebo. This receptor was obtained from a person aged 18-65 years who received the Ad26.COV2.S COVID-19 vaccine or a placebo. The V call is TRBV6-7, the J call TRBJ1-4; tentative D call: TRBD1 (5 bases). TRBV6-7 is annotated as an ORF whose role is uncertain. The CDR3 sequence: CASSCNEGTNEKLFF. The CDR3, as DNA: TGTGCCAGCAGTTGTAACGAGGGGACTAATGAAAAACTGTTTTTT.